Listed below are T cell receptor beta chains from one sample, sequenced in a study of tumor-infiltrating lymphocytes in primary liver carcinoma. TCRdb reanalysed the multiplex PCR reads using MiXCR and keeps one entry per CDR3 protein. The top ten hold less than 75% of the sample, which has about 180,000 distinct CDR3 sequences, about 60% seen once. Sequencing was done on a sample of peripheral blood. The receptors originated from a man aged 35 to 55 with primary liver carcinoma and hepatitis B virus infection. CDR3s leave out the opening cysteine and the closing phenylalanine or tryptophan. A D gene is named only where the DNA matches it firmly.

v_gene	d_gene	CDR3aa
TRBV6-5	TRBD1	ASSYGTGTGVTEAS
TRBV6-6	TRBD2	ASNGLAGRQETQY
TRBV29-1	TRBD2	SAATSGRLDEQF
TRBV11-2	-	ASRKLGDNEQF
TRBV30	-	AWRGAVSDQPQH
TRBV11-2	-	ASSLSYRGPVKQVRSYNEQF
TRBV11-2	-	ASSPGWYNSPLH
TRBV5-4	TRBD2	ASSWGGREDEQF
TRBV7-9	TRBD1	ASSLDRGTFGNTIY
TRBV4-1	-	ASSQSGGKETQY
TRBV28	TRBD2	ASSRLAGQAEQY
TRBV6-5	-	ASSPDRLTSYEQY
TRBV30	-	AWSGGAWVGEQC
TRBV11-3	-	AGSPQGARNTEAF
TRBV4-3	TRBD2	ASRQGRAGCPGELF
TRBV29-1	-	SVDRSTDTQY
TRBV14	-	ASSPGWPYNEQF
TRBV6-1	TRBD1	ASRGGGTGVLF